This T cell receptor (beta chain) is drawn from a study of response to subunit inactivated influenza vaccine. The CDR3 covers 12 residues. The V and J ends lost 5 bases and 7 bases respectively, with 11 bases between them. The germline gives CDR1 SEHNR, CDR2 FQNEAQ (reference sequence). TCRdb re-derived calls from the RT-PCR reads in MiXCR, one entry per CDR3 protein. The sample has hundreds of thousands of distinct CDR3 sequences, approximately 10% seen once. The sample was also linked to a second study, of T cells expressing NK-cell markers. That work adds: The authors generated TCR beta cDNA through 5'RACE template switching with UMIs.

This specimen consisted of PBMCs from blood, obtained on the day of vaccination. This chain uses TRBV7-9 with TRBJ2-5; D unresolved. The sequence was collected from a man aged 50 to 59 who received an inactivated influenza vaccine. The CDR3 is CASSGTGPTQYF. DNA of the CDR3: TGTGCCAGCAGCGGAACCGGGCCGACCCAGTACTTC. Full variable domain (outside the CDR3, taken from reference TRBV7-9 and TRBJ2-5): DTGVSQNPRHKITKRGQNVTFRCDPISEHNRLYWYRQTLGQGPEFLTYFQNEAQLEKSRLLSDRFSAERPKGSFSTLEIQRTEQGDSAMYLCASSGTGPTQYFGPGTRLLVL.